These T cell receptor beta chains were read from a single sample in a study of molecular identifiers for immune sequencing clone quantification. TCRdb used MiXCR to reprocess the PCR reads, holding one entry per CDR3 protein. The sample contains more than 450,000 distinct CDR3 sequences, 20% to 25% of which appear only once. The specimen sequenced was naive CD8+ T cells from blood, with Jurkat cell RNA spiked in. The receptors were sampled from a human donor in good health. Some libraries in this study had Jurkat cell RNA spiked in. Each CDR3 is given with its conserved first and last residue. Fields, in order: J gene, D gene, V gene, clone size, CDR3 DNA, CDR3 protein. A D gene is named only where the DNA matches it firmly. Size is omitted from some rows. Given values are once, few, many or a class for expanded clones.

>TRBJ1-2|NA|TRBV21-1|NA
TGTGCCAGCAGCAAGGGACAGCACTATGGCTACGCCTTT
CASSKGQHYGYAF
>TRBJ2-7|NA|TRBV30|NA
TGTGCCTGGGGGACGATCAGGGGCTACGAGCAGTACTTC
CAWGTIRGYEQYF
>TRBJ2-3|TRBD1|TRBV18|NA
TGTGCCAGCTCACCGATGGGACAGCTGACTAGCACAGATACGCAGTATTTT
CASSPMGQLTSTDTQYF
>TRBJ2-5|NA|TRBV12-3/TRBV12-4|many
TGTGCCAGCAGTTTAGGGTGGGGGACCCAGTACTTC
CASSLGWGTQYF
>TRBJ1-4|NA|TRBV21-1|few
TGTGCCGGCAGCCCGACAGGGGGCGGGCGTGAAAAACTGTTTTTT
CAGSPTGGGREKLFF
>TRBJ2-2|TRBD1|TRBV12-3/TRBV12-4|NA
TGTGCCAGCCAGGACAGGGCGGAGTCCGGGGAGCTGTTTTTT
CASQDRAESGELFF
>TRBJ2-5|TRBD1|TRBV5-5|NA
TGTGCCAGCAGCTCCGGACAGGGGGCCGAGAGGGTGGAGACCCAGTACTTC
CASSSGQGAERVETQYF
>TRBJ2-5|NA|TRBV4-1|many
TGCGCCAGCAGCCAGGGATGGGGGGAAGAGACCCAGTACTTC
CASSQGWGEETQYF
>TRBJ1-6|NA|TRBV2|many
TGTGCCAGCAGTGAGACGCGACAGAGTAATTCACCCCTCCACTTT
CASSETRQSNSPLHF
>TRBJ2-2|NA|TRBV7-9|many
TGTGCCAGCAGCTTTCCTCGGGGGAATACCGGGGAGCTGTTTTTT
CASSFPRGNTGELFF
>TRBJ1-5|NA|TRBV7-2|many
TGTGCCAGCAGTCCGACAGTGGGGAATCAGCCCCAGCATTTT
CASSPTVGNQPQHF
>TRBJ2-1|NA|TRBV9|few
TGTGCCAGCAGCGTAGGCGGTCTAGGGCGAACCAATGAGCAGTTCTTC
CASSVGGLGRTNEQFF
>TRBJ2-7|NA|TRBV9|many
NA
CASSVGPGGEQYF
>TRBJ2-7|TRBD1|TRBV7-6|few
TGTGCCAGCAGCGGTTACGGGACAGGGGACTACGAGCAGTACTTC
CASSGYGTGDYEQYF
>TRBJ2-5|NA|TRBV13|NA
TGTGCCAGCAGCTCCGGGGACGGGAAAGAGACCCAGTACTTC
CASSSGDGKETQYF
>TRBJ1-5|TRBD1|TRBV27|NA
TGTGCCAGCAGTCAAGGGACAGGGTATCAGCCCCAGCATTTT
CASSQGTGYQPQHF
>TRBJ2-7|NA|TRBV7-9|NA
TGTGCGGTACCCGGGGCAGTCTACGAGCAGTACTTC
CAVPGAVYEQYF
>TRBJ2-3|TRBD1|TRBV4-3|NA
TGCGCCAGCAGCCGGGACAGCGGAGATACGCAGTATTTT
CASSRDSGDTQYF
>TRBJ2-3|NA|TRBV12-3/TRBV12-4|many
TGTGCCAGCAGTTTAGGGGTCCCCACAGATACGCAGTATTTT
CASSLGVPTDTQYF
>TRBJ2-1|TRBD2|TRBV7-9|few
TGTGCCAGCAGCCAGAGTTCCTCTAGCGGGGCACCTTGGAAGTACAATGAGCAGTTCTTC
CASSQSSSSGAPWKYNEQFF
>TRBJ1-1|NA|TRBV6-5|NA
TGTGCCAGCAGTTCGCGTTACACTGAAGTTTTCTTT
CASSSRYTEVFF
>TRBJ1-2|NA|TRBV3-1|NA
TGTGCCAGCAGCCAAGAAAGGTCGCTCTATGGCTACACCTTC
CASSQERSLYGYTF
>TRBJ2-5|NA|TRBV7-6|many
TGTGCCAGCAGCTTCCTCCAAGAGACCCAGTACTTC
CASSFLQETQYF
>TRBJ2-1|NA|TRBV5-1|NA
TGCGCCAGCAGCTTGCGGGTCAGGGCCCTGTACAATGAGCAGTTCTTC
CASSLRVRALYNEQFF
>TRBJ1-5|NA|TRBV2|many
TGTGCCAGCAGCTTTAGAGGGGCAGGGCAGCCCCAGCATTTT
CASSFRGAGQPQHF
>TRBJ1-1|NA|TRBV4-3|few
TGCGCCAGCAGCCAAGATATTAGGAACACTGAAGCTTTCTTT
CASSQDIRNTEAFF
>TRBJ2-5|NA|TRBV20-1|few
TGCAGTGCTCCCCCTCACGGGGGACTCTTGGAGACCCAGTACTTC
CSAPPHGGLLETQYF
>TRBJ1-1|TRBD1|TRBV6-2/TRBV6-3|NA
TGTGCCAGCAGAGGGACAGGTTGGAACACTGAAGCTTTCTTT
CASRGTGWNTEAFF
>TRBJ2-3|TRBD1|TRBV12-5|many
TGTGCTAGTGGAGCGGACAGGGCAGATACGCAGTATTTT
CASGADRADTQYF
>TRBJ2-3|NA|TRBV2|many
TGTGCCAGACTTAACCCACTCAGGGAAAGCACAGATACGCAGTATTTT
CARLNPLRESTDTQYF
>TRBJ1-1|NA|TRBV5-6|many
TGTGCCAGCAGCCTGCGACGCGCGGAGACAGAAGCTTTCTTT
CASSLRRAETEAFF
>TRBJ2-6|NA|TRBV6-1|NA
TGTGCCAGCAGTGAATACTCTGGGGCCAACGTCCTGACTTTC
CASSEYSGANVLTF
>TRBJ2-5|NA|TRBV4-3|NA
TGCGCCAGCAGCCAAGATGGGGGCAGGCGGGAGACCCAGTACTTC
CASSQDGGRRETQYF
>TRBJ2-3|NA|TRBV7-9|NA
TGTGCCAGCAGCTTGTCACTGTCAGGGTCTAGCACAGATACGCAGTATTTT
CASSLSLSGSSTDTQYF
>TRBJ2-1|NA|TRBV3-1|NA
TGTGCCAGCAGCCACGGCGGGAACTACAATGAGCAGTTCTTC
CASSHGGNYNEQFF
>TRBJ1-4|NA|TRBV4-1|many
TGCGCCAGCAGCCAAGATACAAGACCGGAAAAACTGTTTTTT
CASSQDTRPEKLFF
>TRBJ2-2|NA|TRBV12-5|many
TGTGTCCCGAGTCCTCCAACCGGGGAGCTGTTTTTT
CVPSPPTGELFF
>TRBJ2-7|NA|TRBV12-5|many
TGTGCTAGTGGCCCGCCGGGCTCCTACGAGCAGTACTTC
CASGPPGSYEQYF
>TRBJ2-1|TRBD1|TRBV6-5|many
TGTGCCAGCAGTGACAGGGAGTTGGTCGATGAGCAGTTCTTC
CASSDRELVDEQFF
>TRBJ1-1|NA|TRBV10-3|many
TGTGCCATCAGTGGGCCAGGCACTGAAGCTTTCTTT
CAISGPGTEAFF
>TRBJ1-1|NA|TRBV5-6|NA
TGTGCCAGCAACAGCGGCCTGGACACTGAAGCTTTCTTT
CASNSGLDTEAFF
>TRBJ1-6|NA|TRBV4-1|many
TGCGCCAGCAGCCAAGTGGCTAATGATAATTCACCCCTCCACTTT
CASSQVANDNSPLHF
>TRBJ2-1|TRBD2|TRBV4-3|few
TGCGCCAGCAGCCAGACTAGCGGGGGACTTCCGTACAATGAGCAGTTCTTC
CASSQTSGGLPYNEQFF
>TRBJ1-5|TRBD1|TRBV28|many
TGTGCCAGTACCGACAGGGAGGGCTATAGCAATCAGCCCCAGCATTTT
CASTDREGYSNQPQHF
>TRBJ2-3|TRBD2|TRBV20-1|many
TGCAGTGCTAGAGAGTGGCGGGGGAAAGATACGCAGTATTTT
CSAREWRGKDTQYF